This entry lists 2 T cell receptor beta chains sequenced from one sample in a study of blood T cell repertoires in COVID-19. TCRdb's copy holds only in-frame clones and misses some; the assay was immunoSEQ multiplex PCR. The repertoire includes 140,000 to 150,000 clones, 80% to 85% of them detected once, and around 40% sits in the top ten. The specimen sequenced was peripheral blood. These receptors were obtained from a human donor in a cohort sampled during active COVID-19.

V is TRBV10-3 and J is TRBJ1-1; D is undetermined. Trimming shortened V by 4 bases and J by 9 bases, and 15 bases separated the two germline ends. Germline CDR1 and CDR2: ENHRY and SYGVKD. The CDR3 contains 13 residues. The DNA of the CDR3 is TGTGCCATCAGTGGTATCCAGGAGGAGCAAGCTTTCTTT. This sequence encodes CAISGIQEEQAFF.

The genes are TRBV11-3 and TRBJ2-3; 14 bases agree with TRBD2. Germline assignment: CDR1 SGHNT and CDR2 YENEEA. The CDR3 spans 18 residues. The V gene end was trimmed by 3 bases and the J gene end by 1 base; junction bases not matched to a gene: 6. The CDR3 protein is CASSFTLGLAGGTDTQYF. The CDR3 nucleotides read TGTGCCAGCAGCTTCACCTTGGGACTAGCGGGGGGCACAGATACGCAGTATTTT.